This TCR beta chain was identified in a study of cytomegalovirus exposure and HLA in healthy donors. Points from the study as a whole: Within an earlier analysis, most TCR beta V segments proved productive either about 90% or about 30% of the time. Later analysis associated a missense DCLRE1C variant with TCR beta V- and J-gene trimming.

Only one count was recorded for this clone. Antigen unknown. The CDR3 covers 15 residues. The J segment lost 6 bases and the V segment lost 5 bases, leaving 8 bases of the junction unmatched. CDR1 is MNHNS and CDR2 is SASEGT in the germline V gene. The PCR contained 60 Vbeta and 13 Jbeta primers. Repertoires were generated with immunoSEQ multiplex PCR, while TCRdb's copy carries only in-frame clones and drops some. The table records some 150,000 clones, 87% of them present only once. The receptor was derived from a woman in her 30s in good health and CMV-seronegative. The sequencing input was PBMCs. The chain employs TRBV6-1 and TRBJ2-7, with 12 bases lining up with TRBD1. CDR3 bases: TGTGCCAGCAGTACCGGGACAGGGGGCTTATTCGAGCAGTACTTC. This translates into CASSTGTGGLFEQYF.